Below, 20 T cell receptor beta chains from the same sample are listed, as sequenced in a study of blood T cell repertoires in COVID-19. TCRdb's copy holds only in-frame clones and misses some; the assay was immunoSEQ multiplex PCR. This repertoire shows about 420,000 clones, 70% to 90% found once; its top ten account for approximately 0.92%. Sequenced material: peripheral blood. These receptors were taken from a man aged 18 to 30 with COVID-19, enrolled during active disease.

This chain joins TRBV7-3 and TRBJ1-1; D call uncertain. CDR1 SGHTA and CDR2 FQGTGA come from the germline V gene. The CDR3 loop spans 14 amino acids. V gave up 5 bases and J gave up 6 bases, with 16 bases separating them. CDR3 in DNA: TGTGCCAGCAGCCGCCACGACAATTGGTCTGAAGCTTTCTTT. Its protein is CASSRHDNWSEAFF. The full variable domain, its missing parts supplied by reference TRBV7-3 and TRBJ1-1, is GAGVSQTPSNKVTEKGKYVELRCDPISGHTALYWYRQSLGQGPEFLIYFQGTGAADDSGLPNDRFFAVRPEGSVSTLKIQRTERGDSAVYLCASSRHDNWSEAFFGQGTRLTVV.

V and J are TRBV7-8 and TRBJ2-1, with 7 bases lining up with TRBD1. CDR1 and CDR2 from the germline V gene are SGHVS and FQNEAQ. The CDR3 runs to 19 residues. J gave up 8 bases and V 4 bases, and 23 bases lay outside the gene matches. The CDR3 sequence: CASSSILPDRRQNLYEQFF. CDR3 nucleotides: TGTGCCAGCAGCTCAATCTTACCGGACAGGCGACAGAATCTTTATGAGCAGTTCTTC.

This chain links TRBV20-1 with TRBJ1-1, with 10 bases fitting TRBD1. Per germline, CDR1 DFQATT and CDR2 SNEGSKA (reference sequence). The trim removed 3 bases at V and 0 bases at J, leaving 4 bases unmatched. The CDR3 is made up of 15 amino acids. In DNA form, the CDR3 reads TGCAGTGCTAGTAACGGGACAGGGGTGAACACTGAAGCTTTCTTT. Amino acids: CSASNGTGVNTEAFF.

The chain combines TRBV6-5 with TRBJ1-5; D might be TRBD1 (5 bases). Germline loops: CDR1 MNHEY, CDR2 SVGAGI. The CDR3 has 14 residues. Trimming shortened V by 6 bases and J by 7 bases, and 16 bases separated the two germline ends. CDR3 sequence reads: CASSLRRGGQPQHF. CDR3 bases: TGTGCCAGCAGCCTCCGGAGGGGCGGACAGCCCCAGCATTTT.

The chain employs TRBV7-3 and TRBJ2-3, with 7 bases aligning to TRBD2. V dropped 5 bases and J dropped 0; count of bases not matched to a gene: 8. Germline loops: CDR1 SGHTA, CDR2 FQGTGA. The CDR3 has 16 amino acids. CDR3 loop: CASSPIAGGSTDTQYF. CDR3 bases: TGTGCCAGCAGCCCCATAGCGGGTGGGAGCACAGATACGCAGTATTTT.

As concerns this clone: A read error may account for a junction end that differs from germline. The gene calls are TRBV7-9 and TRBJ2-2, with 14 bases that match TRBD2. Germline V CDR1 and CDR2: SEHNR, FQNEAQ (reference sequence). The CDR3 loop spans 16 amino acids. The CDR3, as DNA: TGTGCCAGCAGCTTCCCGGGACTAGCGGGAGCCGGGGAGTCAATTTTT. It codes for CASSFPGLAGAGESIF.

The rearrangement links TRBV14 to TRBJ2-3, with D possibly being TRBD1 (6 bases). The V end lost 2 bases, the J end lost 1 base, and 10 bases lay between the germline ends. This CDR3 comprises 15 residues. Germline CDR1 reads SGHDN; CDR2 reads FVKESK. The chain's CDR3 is CASSQPRGGTDTQYF. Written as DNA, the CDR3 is TGTGCCAGCAGCCAACCCAGGGGCGGCACAGATACGCAGTATTTT.

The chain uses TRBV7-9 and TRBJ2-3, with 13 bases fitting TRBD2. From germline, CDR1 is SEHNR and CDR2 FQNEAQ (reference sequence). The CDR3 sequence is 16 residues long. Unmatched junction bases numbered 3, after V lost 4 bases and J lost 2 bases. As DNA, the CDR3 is TGTGCCAGCAGCTGGGGACTAGCGGGACTCACAGATACGCAGTATTTT. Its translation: CASSWGLAGLTDTQYF.

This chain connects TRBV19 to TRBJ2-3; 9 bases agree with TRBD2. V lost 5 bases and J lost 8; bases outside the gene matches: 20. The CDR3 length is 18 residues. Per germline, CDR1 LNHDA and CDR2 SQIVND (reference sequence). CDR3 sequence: CASSPSAGGALRESTQYF. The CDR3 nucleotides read TGTGCCAGTAGTCCTTCCGCGGGGGGGGCCTTAAGAGAGAGTACGCAGTATTTT.

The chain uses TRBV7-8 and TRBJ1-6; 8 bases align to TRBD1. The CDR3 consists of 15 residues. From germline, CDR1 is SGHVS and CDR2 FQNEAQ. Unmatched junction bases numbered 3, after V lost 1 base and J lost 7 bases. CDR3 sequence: CASSLEDRANSPLHF. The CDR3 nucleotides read TGTGCCAGCAGCTTAGAGGACAGGGCCAATTCACCCCTCCACTTT.

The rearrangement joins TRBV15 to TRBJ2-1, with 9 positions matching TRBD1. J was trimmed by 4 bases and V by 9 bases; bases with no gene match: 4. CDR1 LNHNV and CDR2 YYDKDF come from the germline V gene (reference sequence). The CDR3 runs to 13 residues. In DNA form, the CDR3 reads TGTGCCACGACAGGGGGAGTTTACAATGAGCAGTTCTTC. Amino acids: CATTGGVYNEQFF.

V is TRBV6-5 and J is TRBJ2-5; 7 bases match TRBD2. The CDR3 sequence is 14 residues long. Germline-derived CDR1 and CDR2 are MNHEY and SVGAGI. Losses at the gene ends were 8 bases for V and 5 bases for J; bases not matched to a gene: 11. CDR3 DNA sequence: TGTGCCAGCCAAGGACTAGTGATGGGGGAGACCCAGTACTTC. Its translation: CASQGLVMGETQYF.

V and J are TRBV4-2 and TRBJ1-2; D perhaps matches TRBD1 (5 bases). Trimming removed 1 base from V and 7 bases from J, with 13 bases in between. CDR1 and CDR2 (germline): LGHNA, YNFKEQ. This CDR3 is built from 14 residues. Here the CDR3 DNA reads TGTGCCAGCAGCCAAGCGGGGGAGTTGGGTGGCTACACCTTC. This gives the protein CASSQAGELGGYTF.

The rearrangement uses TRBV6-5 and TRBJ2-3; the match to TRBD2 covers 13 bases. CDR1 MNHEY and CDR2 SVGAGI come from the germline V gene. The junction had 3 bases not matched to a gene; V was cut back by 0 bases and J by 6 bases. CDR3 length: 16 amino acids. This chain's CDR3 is CASSYSTSGGSDTQYF. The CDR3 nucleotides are TGTGCCAGCAGTTACTCGACTAGCGGGGGGTCTGATACGCAGTATTTT.

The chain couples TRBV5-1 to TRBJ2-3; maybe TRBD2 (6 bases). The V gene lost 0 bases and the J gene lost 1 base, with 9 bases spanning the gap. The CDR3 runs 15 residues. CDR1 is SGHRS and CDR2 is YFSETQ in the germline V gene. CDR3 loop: CASSLEERGTDTQYF. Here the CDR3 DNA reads TGCGCCAGCAGCTTGGAAGAGCGGGGCACAGATACGCAGTATTTT. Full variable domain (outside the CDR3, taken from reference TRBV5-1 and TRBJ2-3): KAGVTQTPRYLIKTRGQQVTLSCSPISGHRSVSWYQQTPGQGLQFLFEYFSETQRNKGNFPGRFSGRQFSNSRSEMNVSTLELGDSALYLCASSLEERGTDTQYFGPGTRLTVL.

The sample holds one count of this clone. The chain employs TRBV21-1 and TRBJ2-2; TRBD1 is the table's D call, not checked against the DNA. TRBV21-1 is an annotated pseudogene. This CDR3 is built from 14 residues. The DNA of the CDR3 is TGTGCCAGCAGCAGAGGGGGCCGGGCCGGGGAGCTGTTTTTT. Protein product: CASSRGGRAGELFF.

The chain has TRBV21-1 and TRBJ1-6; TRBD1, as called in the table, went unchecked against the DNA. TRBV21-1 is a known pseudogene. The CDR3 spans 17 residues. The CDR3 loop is CASSARTVHRVNSPLHF. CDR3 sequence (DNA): TGTGCCAGCAGCGCGAGGACAGTCCACAGGGTTAATTCACCCCTCCACTTT.

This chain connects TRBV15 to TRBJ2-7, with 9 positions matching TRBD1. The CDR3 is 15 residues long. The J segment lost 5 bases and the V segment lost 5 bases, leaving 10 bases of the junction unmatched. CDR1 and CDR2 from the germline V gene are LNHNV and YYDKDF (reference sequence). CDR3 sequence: CATSASRDRVNEQYF. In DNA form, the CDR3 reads TGTGCCACCAGCGCGAGCCGGGACAGGGTAAACGAGCAGTACTTC.

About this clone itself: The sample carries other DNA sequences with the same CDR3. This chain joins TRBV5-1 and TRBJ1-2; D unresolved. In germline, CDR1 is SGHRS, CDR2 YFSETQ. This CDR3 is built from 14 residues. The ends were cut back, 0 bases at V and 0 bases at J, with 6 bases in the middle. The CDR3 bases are TGCGCCAGCAGCTTGGCCGGAGCTAACTATGGCTACACCTTC. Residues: CASSLAGANYGYTF.

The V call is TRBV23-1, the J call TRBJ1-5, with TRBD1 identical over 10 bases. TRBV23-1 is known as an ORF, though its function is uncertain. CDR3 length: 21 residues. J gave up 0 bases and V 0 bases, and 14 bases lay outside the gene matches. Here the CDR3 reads CASSQSTTGGSHKNSNQPQHF. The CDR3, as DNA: TGCGCCAGCAGTCAATCCACGACAGGGGGCTCTCACAAAAATAGCAATCAGCCCCAGCATTTT.